A single sample gave rise to the 28 T cell receptor beta chains below, sequenced in a study of blood T cell repertoires in COVID-19. The data were produced by immunoSEQ multiplex PCR, yet TCRdb's version contains in-frame clones alone and is incomplete. The sample carries some 340,000 clones, around 83% recorded once. Sequenced: PBMCs or T cells enriched from blood (not recorded which). Receptors were obtained from a woman aged 45 to 65 who had recovered from COVID-19.

This chain uses TRBV18 with TRBJ1-4; possibly TRBD1 for D (5 bases). Germline CDR1 KGHSH, CDR2 LQKENI. This CDR3 is built from 15 residues. V lost 3 bases and J 8 bases, leaving 16 bases between the germline ends. The CDR3 loop is CASSPRWGEGEKLFF. CDR3 in DNA: TGTGCCAGCTCACCGAGATGGGGGGAAGGGGAAAAACTGTTTTTT.

About this clone: Relative to the germline gene, one junction end is altered; a read error may explain this. J is TRBJ2-7 and V is TRBV30; D is unclear. This CDR3 contains 13 residues. The germline gives CDR1 GTSNPN, CDR2 SVGIG (reference sequence). The CDR3 here is CARSVQSSYEQYF. CDR3 bases: TGTGCCCGGAGTGTACAGAGCTCCTACGAGCAGTACTTC.

The chain is built from TRBV5-1 and TRBJ2-1; D is ambiguous. Trimming took off 1 base at V and 6 bases at J, with 8 bases between the two ends. Germline V gene sequence: CDR1 SGHRS, CDR2 YFSETQ. This CDR3 is built from 13 residues. CDR3 residues: CASSLLLTNEQFF. The CDR3 DNA follows: TGCGCCAGCAGCTTGTTACTTACCAATGAGCAGTTCTTC.

For the CDR3, the DNA is TGTGCCAGCAGTTTATCGGTTCCAGGCCCCTATGGCTACACCTTC. Its protein product is CASSLSVPGPYGYTF. This rearrangement joins TRBV27 to TRBJ1-2; D uncertain. The CDR3 loop spans 15 amino acids. Germline loops: CDR1 MNHEY, CDR2 SMNVEV (reference sequence). The V gene lost 0 bases and the J gene lost 4 bases, with 12 bases spanning the gap.

V gene TRBV5-1 combines with J gene TRBJ1-1; D is unresolved. Trimming removed 0 bases from V and 4 bases from J, with 16 bases in between. Germline V gene sequence: CDR1 SGHRS, CDR2 YFSETQ. This CDR3 is built from 16 residues. CDR3 protein: CASSLGPGSLGTEAFF. The CDR3, as DNA: TGCGCCAGCAGCTTGGGACCGGGGAGCCTGGGCACTGAAGCTTTCTTT.

This rearrangement joins TRBV2 to TRBJ1-2; perhaps TRBD1 as D (5 bases). Deletions cut 2 bases from V and 8 bases from J, with 12 bases between. The germline V gene encodes CDR1 SNHLY and CDR2 FYNNEI. The CDR3 covers 13 residues. DNA of the CDR3: TGTGCCAGCAGTGAAAGGGGACTAACGGGCTACACCTTC. It yields the protein CASSERGLTGYTF.

This chain joins TRBV19 and TRBJ2-1, with 13 bases that match TRBD2. The CDR3 contains 18 residues. CDR1 and CDR2 from the germline V gene are LNHDA and SQIVND (reference sequence). J gave up 7 bases and V 6 bases, and 15 bases lay outside the gene matches. For the CDR3, the DNA is TGTGCCAGTAGCCCGCAACCCGGGACTAGCGGGAAAGGGAATGAGCAGTTCTTC. Amino acid sequence: CASSPQPGTSGKGNEQFF.

The genes are TRBV30 and TRBJ1-2; D unclear. Trimming removed 3 bases from V and 4 bases from J, with 15 bases in between. The CDR3 spans 14 residues. Germline CDR1 reads GTSNPN; CDR2 reads SVGIG (reference sequence). CDR3 DNA sequence: TGTGCCTGGAGAGTCCCCCGGGAGACCTATGGCTACACCTTC. This translates into CAWRVPRETYGYTF.

The sample holds a few counts of this clone. The gene calls are TRBV2 and TRBJ1-4; no clear D gene. Trimming shortened V by 4 bases and J by 6 bases, and 18 bases separated the two germline ends. In germline, CDR1 is SNHLY, CDR2 FYNNEI. The CDR3 has 16 amino acids. The CDR3 region is CASSGFPLDTDEKLFF. CDR3 DNA sequence: TGTGCCAGCAGTGGTTTCCCCTTAGATACGGATGAAAAACTGTTTTTT.

The chain is built from TRBV6-5 and TRBJ1-4; D not resolved. Germline V gene data show CDR1 as MNHEY and CDR2 as SVGAGI. Trimming removed 0 bases from V and 4 bases from J, with 9 bases in between. This CDR3 is built from 15 residues. For the CDR3, the DNA is TGTGCCAGCAGTTACTCGAGGGCGGTTAATGAAAAACTGTTTTTT. This encodes CASSYSRAVNEKLFF.

This clone was counted at least ten times. V is TRBV4-3 and J is TRBJ1-4; TRBD1 matches at 8 bases. The CDR3 extends over 17 amino acids. V dropped 0 bases and J dropped 4; count of bases not matched to a gene: 7. Germline V gene sequence: CDR1 LGHNA, CDR2 YSLEER. CDR3 protein: CASSQERRTGFNEKLFF. CDR3 coding DNA: TGCGCCAGCAGCCAAGAAAGAAGGACAGGGTTTAATGAAAAACTGTTTTTT.

This clone was recorded once. The gene calls are TRBV3-1 (or the pseudogene TRBV3-2) and TRBJ2-2; no firm D call. The CDR3 covers 14 residues. Germline-derived CDR1 and CDR2 are LGHDT and YNNKEL (reference sequence). The V gene lost 0 bases and the J gene lost 4 bases, with 6 bases spanning the gap. This CDR3 is CASSQDLATGELFF. The DNA of the CDR3 is TGTGCCAGCAGCCAAGATTTGGCCACCGGGGAGCTGTTTTTT.

This sequence joins TRBV4-3 and TRBJ2-7; the match to TRBD2 covers 9 bases. This CDR3 is 18 amino acids long. Germline assignment: CDR1 LGHNA and CDR2 YSLEER. With 2 bases clipped from V and 2 bases from J, the junction kept 13 bases outside the gene matches. CDR3 coding DNA: TGCGCCAGCAGCCAACTTCCGCCGGGTCTAGCGGGAACCTACGAGCAGTACTTC. Its protein is CASSQLPPGLAGTYEQYF.

This chain connects TRBV6-1 to TRBJ2-7, with TRBD2 matching over 8 bases. In germline, CDR1 is MNHNS, CDR2 SASEGT. The V and J ends lost 3 bases and 1 base, in that order; junction bases with no gene match: 5. The CDR3 length is 15 residues. CDR3 bases: TGTGCCAGCAGTGAGCGGGGGGCATTTTCCTACGAGCAGTACTTC. Amino acids: CASSERGAFSYEQYF.

The J gene is TRBJ1-3, the V gene TRBV13; 7 bases fit TRBD1. From germline, CDR1 is PRHDT and CDR2 FYEKMQ (reference sequence). This CDR3 is 16 amino acids long. V gave up 4 bases and J gave up 0 bases; unmatched junction bases: 6. The CDR3 loop is CASSYDRAFSGNTIYF. The CDR3 DNA follows: TGTGCCAGCAGCTATGACAGGGCTTTCTCTGGAAACACCATATATTTT.

The chain is built from TRBV7-2 and TRBJ1-2; the D gene is possibly TRBD1 (5 bases). This CDR3 is built from 16 residues. The V gene lost 3 bases and the J gene lost 5 bases, with 19 bases spanning the gap. Germline CDR1 SGHTA, CDR2 FQGNSA. The CDR3 protein is CASSFGGGVVYYGYTF. The DNA for the CDR3 is TGTGCCAGCAGCTTTGGGGGAGGGGTAGTGTATTATGGCTACACCTTC.

The rearrangement uses TRBV6-5 and TRBJ1-5, with TRBD1 as a possible D gene (5 bases). Germline values: CDR1 MNHEY, CDR2 SVGAGI. Trimming pared 5 bases from V and 0 bases from J, leaving 11 bases between. The CDR3 extends over 15 amino acids. The CDR3 DNA sequence: TGTGCCAGCAGTACGACAGCTTATAGCAATCAGCCCCAGCATTTT. Its protein product is CASSTTAYSNQPQHF.

J is TRBJ2-1 and V is TRBV27, with a weak D call TRBD1 (6 bases). The V end lost 6 bases, the J end lost 9 bases, and 21 bases lay between the germline ends. Germline values: CDR1 MNHEY, CDR2 SMNVEV (reference sequence). The CDR3 consists of 15 residues. CDR3 region: CASSPLNQGKGEQFF. The CDR3 nucleotides read TGTGCCAGCAGCCCCCTTAACCAGGGGAAGGGTGAGCAGTTCTTC.

The count of this clone is one. CDR3 sequence (DNA): TGTGCCAGCAGACGACAGAATCAAGAGACCCAGTACTTC. It specifies CASRRQNQETQYF. J is TRBJ2-5 and V is TRBV6-5; D may be TRBD1 (5 bases). The CDR3 has 13 residues. Germline V lookup: CDR1 MNHEY, CDR2 SVGAGI. Trimming removed 6 bases at V and 2 bases at J, with 10 bases between.

J is TRBJ1-3 and V is TRBV7-2, with D maybe TRBD1 (6 bases). This CDR3 contains 14 residues. Looked up from germline, CDR1 is SGHTA and CDR2 is FQGNSA. The V end was cut by 6 bases, the J end by 0 bases, with 9 bases between. CDR3 sequence reads: CASRQDSSGNTIYF. CDR3 coding DNA: TGTGCCAGCAGGCAGGACAGCTCTGGAAACACCATATATTTT.

This sequence joins TRBV13 and TRBJ2-6; D may be TRBD1 (6 bases). With 4 bases removed from V and 4 bases from J, the gap between germline ends came to 20 bases. Germline-derived CDR1 and CDR2 are PRHDT and FYEKMQ (reference sequence). The CDR3 loop spans 18 amino acids. CDR3 in amino acids: CASSSGHANSLGANVLTF. The CDR3 DNA reads TGTGCCAGCAGCTCGGGACACGCCAATTCGCTAGGGGCCAACGTCCTGACTTTC.

This chain uses TRBV6-5 with TRBJ1-2, with a weak D call TRBD1 (5 bases). Germline CDR1 is MNHEY and CDR2 is SVGAGI. The CDR3 sequence is 13 residues long. Deletions cut 4 bases from V and 4 bases from J, with 10 bases between. The CDR3 reads CASSLTGTYGYTF. The DNA of the CDR3 is TGTGCCAGCAGTTTAACAGGAACCTATGGCTACACCTTC.

The CDR3 bases are TGCGCCAGCAGCCAAGACTCAGGGGCATTCTACAATGAGCAGTTCTTC. It specifies CASSQDSGAFYNEQFF. The genes are TRBV4-1 and TRBJ2-1; possibly TRBD1 for D (6 bases). Trimming removed 0 bases from V and 3 bases from J, with 12 bases in between. Germline V gives CDR1 MGHRA, CDR2 YSYEKL. This CDR3 spans 16 amino acids.

V gene TRBV19 combines with J gene TRBJ2-7; TRBD1 matches at 8 bases. CDR3 length: 13 residues. Germline V lookup: CDR1 LNHDA, CDR2 SQIVND (reference sequence). V was pared by 6 bases and J by 3 bases, with 4 bases of the junction left unmatched. The CDR3 DNA reads as TGTGCCAGTAGGGGGGACAGGAGCTACGAGCAGTACTTC. It translates to CASRGDRSYEQYF.

This chain connects TRBV5-4 to TRBJ1-2; D perhaps matches TRBD1 (6 bases). The CDR3 has 17 residues. The germline V and J ends were trimmed by 0 bases and 1 base, with 16 bases remaining between them. Germline lookup yields CDR1 SGHNT and CDR2 YYREEE (reference sequence). The CDR3 bases are TGTGCCAGCAGCTTGGGGCAGGGGACCCCAGATAACTATGGCTACACCTTC. Translated, it gives CASSLGQGTPDNYGYTF.

In regard to this clone: This specimen includes other DNA sequences encoding the same CDR3. V is TRBV12-3 or TRBV12-4 and J is TRBJ1-5, with unresolved D. Trimming removed 6 bases from V and 2 bases from J, with 8 bases in between. The CDR3 is 13 residues long. CDR3: CASSTQGNQPQHF. The DNA for the CDR3 is TGTGCCAGCAGCACCCAGGGCAATCAGCCCCAGCATTTT.

A few counts support this clone. CDR3 region: CASSVARRSNSPLHF. Here the CDR3 DNA reads TGTGCCAGCAGCGTAGCCAGGAGGAGTAATTCACCCCTCCACTTT. V usage is TRBV9 and J usage is TRBJ1-6; D not resolved. V was pared by 0 bases and J by 6 bases, with 10 bases between. CDR3 size: 15 residues. CDR1 and CDR2 from the germline V gene are SGDLS and YYNGEE.

The chain couples TRBV11-3 to TRBJ1-1; TRBD1 agrees at 7 bases. Per germline, CDR1 SGHNT and CDR2 YENEEA. CDR3 length: 13 amino acids. V dropped 2 bases and J dropped 6; count of bases not matched to a gene: 3. The DNA of the CDR3 is TGTGCCAGCAGCTTACGGCAGGGGGCTGAAGCTTTCTTT. Encoded protein: CASSLRQGAEAFF. Variable domain in full (rest from reference TRBV11-3 and TRBJ1-1): EAGVVQSPRYKIIEKKQPVAFWCNPISGHNTLYWYLQNLGQGPELLIRYENEEAVDDSQLPKDRFSAERLKGVDSTLKIQPAELGDSAVYLCASSLRQGAEAFFGQGTRLTVV.